These 26 T cell receptor beta chains share one sample of origin, sequenced in a study of blood T cells in healthy people across ages. Alongside a J-beta primer mix, a sample-barcoded 5' primer served in a second PCR lasting 7 to 11 cycles. TCRdb analysed the 5' RACE reads with MiXCR anew, one entry per CDR3 protein. The sample holds about 1.6 million distinct CDR3 sequences, about 35% seen once. The sequencing input was blood. These receptors were obtained from a woman aged 25 to 39 in good health.

The chain is built from TRBV24-1 and TRBJ2-2, with a tentative D call TRBD1 (6 bases). Germline V gene lookup returns CDR1 KGHDR and CDR2 SFDVKD. Trimming removed 9 bases at V and 8 bases at J, with 21 bases between. CDR3 length equals 15 residues. The chain's CDR3 is CATQRGRGISGELFF. DNA for the CDR3: TGTGCCACCCAACGAGGCAGGGGCATCTCTGGGGAGCTGTTTTTT.

Turning to this clonotype: This could be a read error, since a much larger clone is one nucleotide away. The genes are TRBV20-1 and TRBJ2-5, with D perhaps given as TRBD1 or TRBD2 (5 bases each). Germline V gene sequence: CDR1 DFQATT, CDR2 SNEGSKA (reference sequence). CDR3 length equals 14 residues. Trimming took off 5 bases at V and 11 bases at J, with 24 bases between the two ends. CDR3: CSARGATSPNGQYF. Written as DNA, the CDR3 is TGCAGTGCTCGAGGGGCTACTAGTCCCAACGGGCAGTACTTC.

This clonotype was detected a few times. V and J are TRBV25-1 and TRBJ1-5, with a possible D match to TRBD1 (6 bases). Trimming took off 1 base at V and 5 bases at J, with 15 bases between the two ends. Germline CDR1 reads MGHDK; CDR2 reads SYGVNS. The CDR3 is 16 amino acids. CDR3 residues: CASSELGQGMDQPQHF. CDR3 sequence (DNA): TGTGCCAGCAGTGAATTGGGGCAGGGGATGGATCAGCCCCAGCATTTT.

The V call is TRBV2, the J call TRBJ1-1; possibly TRBD1 for D (5 bases). V was cut by 2 bases and J by 7 bases, with 14 bases left in between. Germline V gives CDR1 SNHLY, CDR2 FYNNEI. The CDR3 has 14 amino acids. CDR3 DNA: TGTGCCAGCAGTGAAATCAGGGAAAGGAGTGAAGCTTTCTTT. It translates to CASSEIRERSEAFF.

This clonotype was seen at least ten times. The chain has TRBV4-1 and TRBJ2-3; D gene uncertain. The germline CDR1 and CDR2 sequences are MGHRA and YSYEKL. V was clipped by 4 bases and J by 0 bases, with 11 bases between them. The CDR3 runs 15 residues. CDR3 sequence reads: CASSPDGASTDTQYF. The CDR3 coding sequence is TGCGCCAGCAGCCCAGACGGAGCTAGCACAGATACGCAGTATTTT.

The chain joins TRBV7-9 to TRBJ2-5, with 10 nucleotides matching TRBD1. The CDR3 consists of 13 residues. Trimming took 11 bases from V and 5 from J; bases not matched to a gene: 8. The V gene's germline CDR1 is SEHNR and CDR2 FQNEAQ (reference sequence). The CDR3 region is CAADRGNWETQYF. CDR3 in DNA: TGTGCCGCGGACAGGGGGAATTGGGAGACCCAGTACTTC.

The chain has TRBV4-1 and TRBJ1-5; 8 bases fit TRBD1. Germline V gene data show CDR1 as MGHRA and CDR2 as YSYEKL. Trimming removed 2 bases from V and 6 bases from J; junction bases left unmatched: 3. The CDR3 consists of 14 residues. The CDR3 sequence is CASSQLDRAQPQHF. CDR3 bases: TGCGCCAGCAGCCAATTGGACAGGGCTCAGCCCCAGCATTTT.

J is TRBJ1-1 and V is TRBV5-1; perhaps TRBD1 as D (6 bases). V lost 5 bases and J lost 10, with 12 bases in between. The CDR3 has 11 amino acids. CDR1 is SGHRS, CDR2 YFSETQ, per germline. The CDR3 spells CASRGGSGAFF. CDR3 coding DNA: TGCGCCAGCAGAGGGGGGAGTGGAGCTTTCTTT.

This clonotype has more than one count but fewer than ten. The chain employs TRBV12-3 or TRBV12-4 and TRBJ2-7; the D call may be TRBD1 or TRBD2 (6 bases each). This CDR3 comprises 14 residues. Between the trimmed V and J ends, which lost 4 bases and 4 bases, there was a span of 14 bases. CDR3 coding DNA: TGTGCCAGCAGTTCCAACCGGGGGCTATACGAGCAGTACTTC. Amino acid sequence: CASSSNRGLYEQYF.

This chain joins TRBV20-1 and TRBJ2-5, with 8 bases that match TRBD1. The ends lost 1 base at V and 4 bases at J; junction bases unmatched: 2. The germline V gene encodes CDR1 DFQATT and CDR2 SNEGSKA (reference sequence). CDR3 size: 13 residues. DNA for the CDR3: TGCAGTGCTAGAGTTACAGGGGGAGAGACCCAGTACTTC. This encodes CSARVTGGETQYF.

A few counts support this clonotype. This rearrangement joins TRBV4-1 to TRBJ1-1; D ambiguous. The CDR3 extends over 14 amino acids. Looked up from germline, CDR1 is MGHRA and CDR2 is YSYEKL. V dropped 3 bases and J dropped 5 bases, with 13 bases sitting between them. The CDR3 loop reads CASSQLGWKTEAFF. CDR3 in DNA: TGCGCCAGCAGCCAGCTGGGTTGGAAAACTGAAGCTTTCTTT.

The chain is built from TRBV20-1 and TRBJ2-3; D tentatively fits TRBD1 or TRBD2 (6 bases each). CDR3 length equals 11 residues. The ends were cut back, 7 bases at V and 5 bases at J, with 10 bases in the middle. From germline, CDR1 is DFQATT and CDR2 SNEGSKA (reference sequence). This CDR3 reads CSGRGRDTQYF. DNA of the CDR3: TGCAGTGGGAGGGGGAGAGATACGCAGTATTTT.

There are a few counts of this clonotype. The chain uses TRBV6-5 and TRBJ1-6; D is ambiguous. Trimming cost V 2 bases and J 9 bases, with 23 bases left between them. The CDR3 totals 18 residues. Germline V CDR1 and CDR2: MNHEY, SVGAGI. The CDR3, as DNA: TGTGCCAGCAGTTACAATGCTATCAAAATGCCCTGGGGTTCACCCCTCCACTTT. Translated, it gives CASSYNAIKMPWGSPLHF.

V usage is TRBV4-1 and J usage is TRBJ1-5; maybe TRBD1 (5 bases). CDR3 length: 14 amino acids. CDR1 is MGHRA, CDR2 YSYEKL, per germline. Trimming took 3 bases from V and 4 from J, leaving 10 bases between them. The CDR3 DNA sequence: TGCGCCAGCAGCCAGGGGACGGAAAATCAGCCCCAGCATTTT. Its protein is CASSQGTENQPQHF.

This chain connects TRBV15 to TRBJ2-1, with D possibly being TRBD1 or TRBD2 (6 bases each). Per germline, CDR1 LNHNV and CDR2 YYDKDF (reference sequence). The CDR3 sequence is 16 residues long. V was pared by 0 bases and J by 5 bases, with 14 bases between. The CDR3 region is CATSRDGLGGHNEQFF. In DNA form, the CDR3 reads TGTGCCACCAGCAGAGATGGTCTGGGGGGCCACAATGAGCAGTTCTTC. Based on the CDR3 plus reference TRBV15 and TRBJ2-1, the full variable domain is DAMVIQNPRYQVTQFGKPVTLSCSQTLNHNVMYWYQQKSSQAPKLLFHYYDKDFNNEADTPDNFQSRRPNTSFCFLDIRSPGLGDTAMYLCATSRDGLGGHNEQFFGPGTRLTVL.

This clonotype has a handful of counts. V gene TRBV20-1 combines with J gene TRBJ2-3, with TRBD2 as a possible D gene (5 bases). V lost 6 bases to trimming and J lost 5 bases, with 9 bases between them. This CDR3 is built from 11 residues. Looked up from germline, CDR1 is DFQATT and CDR2 is SNEGSKA (reference sequence). CDR3 bases: TGCAGTGCGGACTTGGGAGATACGCAGTATTTT. Its protein is CSADLGDTQYF.

Points on this clonotype: A much larger clone lies one base from this, so it may be a read error. The chain employs TRBV7-9 and TRBJ2-6, with a possible D match to TRBD1 (5 bases). Looked up from germline, CDR1 is SEHNR and CDR2 is FQNEAQ (reference sequence). The CDR3 length is 14 residues. The CDR3 bases are TGTGCCAGCAGCCGTGTATCTGGGGCCAACGTCCGGACTTTC. Its protein is CASSRVSGANVRTF.

This chain uses TRBV24-1 with TRBJ2-3; the D is unclear. The ends were cut back, 1 base at V and 3 bases at J, with 4 bases in the middle. Germline lookup yields CDR1 KGHDR and CDR2 SFDVKD. CDR3 length equals 13 residues. The CDR3 region is CATSDLMTDTQYF. The CDR3 DNA follows: TGTGCCACCAGTGATTTAATGACAGATACGCAGTATTTT.

The chain employs TRBV12-5 and TRBJ2-1; D is uncertain. The CDR3 covers 12 residues. CDR1 LGHNT and CDR2 FRNRAP come from the germline V gene. V was pared by 6 bases and J by 9 bases, with 12 bases between. Here the CDR3 reads CASGYYPGEQFF. CDR3 DNA: TGTGCTAGTGGCTATTATCCGGGTGAGCAGTTCTTC.

V and J are TRBV6-1 and TRBJ2-4, with a possible D match to TRBD1 (5 bases). The J call may be in error: the DNA end matches TRBJ2-7 better. Per germline, CDR1 MNHNS and CDR2 SASEGT. CDR3 size: 13 residues. The CDR3 DNA follows: TGTGCCAGCAGTGAAGGACAGCTCTACGAGCAGTACTTC. This encodes CASSEGQLYEQYF.

V is TRBV5-6 and J is TRBJ1-4; D ambiguous. V gave up 3 bases and J gave up 7 bases, with 13 bases separating them. CDR1 and CDR2 from the germline V gene are SGHDT and YYEEEE. This CDR3 has 14 residues. The CDR3 DNA reads as TGTGCCAGCAGCTCGATGGATTTCGGTGAAAAACTGTTTTTT. Translated, it gives CASSSMDFGEKLFF.

The V call is TRBV6-6, the J call TRBJ1-2; D uncertain. Trimming left V 7 bases short and J 6 bases short, with 15 bases between. The germline V gene encodes CDR1 MNHNY and CDR2 SVGAGI (reference sequence). The CDR3 runs to 13 residues. This CDR3 reads CASTDRRENGYTF. In DNA, the CDR3 is TGTGCCAGCACCGACCGAAGGGAAAATGGCTACACCTTC.

Note on this clonotype: One junction end does not reproduce the germline sequence, and a read error may be involved. The chain carries TRBV12-3 or TRBV12-4 and TRBJ1-2; D is perhaps TRBD1 (6 bases). The CDR3 length is 16 residues. DNA of the CDR3: TGTGCCAGCAGTTTAGCGGGGGGGGCCCCTAATTATGGCTACACCTTC. Its protein product is CASSLAGGAPNYGYTF.

The V and J genes are TRBV18 and TRBJ2-2, with D possibly TRBD2 on 6 matching bases. The CDR3 extends over 20 amino acids. Germline loops: CDR1 KGHSH, CDR2 LQKENI. V was shortened by 3 bases and J by 0 bases, with 23 bases between the two germline ends. Here the CDR3 DNA reads TGTGCCAGCTCACCTCGGACACCGGGACTGGACCGCGCGAACACCGGGGAGCTGTTTTTT. It encodes CASSPRTPGLDRANTGELFF.

The CDR3 DNA reads as TGTGCCAGCAGCGCACAGGGGAAGTTCTACGAGCAGTACTTC. It encodes CASSAQGKFYEQYF. This rearrangement joins TRBV21-1 to TRBJ2-7; the DNA was not compared with TRBD1, the D call given in the table. TRBV21-1 is marked as a pseudogene. There are 14 residues in the CDR3.

A few counts support this clonotype. The chain recombines TRBV7-2 with TRBJ1-5; 8 positions agree with TRBD1. CDR1 SGHTA and CDR2 FQGNSA come from the germline V gene. The CDR3 extends over 15 amino acids. Unmatched junction bases numbered 5, after V lost 3 bases and J lost 4 bases. CDR3 sequence: CASSLNRGGNQPQHF. In DNA form, the CDR3 reads TGTGCCAGCAGCTTGAACAGGGGGGGAAATCAGCCCCAGCATTTT.